Below, 6 T cell receptor beta chains from the same sample are listed, as sequenced in a study of blood T cell repertoires in COVID-19. Here immunoSEQ multiplex PCR was the method, and the copy in TCRdb shows in-frame clones only, minus some. The sample has 200,000 or so clones; around 86% are singletons. Sequencing input: PBMCs or T cells enriched from blood (not recorded which). The receptors were sampled from a middle-aged woman with acute COVID-19.

The J gene is TRBJ1-4, the V gene TRBV6-5; TRBD1 agrees at 8 bases. Germline values: CDR1 MNHEY, CDR2 SVGAGI. The CDR3 has 15 amino acids. With 6 bases clipped from V and 7 bases from J, the junction kept 10 bases outside the gene matches. CDR3: CASSGDRGRSEKLFF. As DNA, the CDR3 is TGTGCCAGCAGCGGTGACAGGGGCAGGAGTGAAAAACTGTTTTTT.

The chain links TRBV29-1 to TRBJ1-1; no reliable D call. The germline V gene encodes CDR1 SQVTM and CDR2 ANQGSEA. Trimming took 4 bases from V and 2 from J, leaving 14 bases between them. CDR3 size: 14 residues. The CDR3 sequence is CSVGEGGVNTEAFF. Written as DNA, the CDR3 is TGCAGCGTTGGGGAGGGTGGGGTAAACACTGAAGCTTTCTTT.

This chain links TRBV5-1 with TRBJ2-7; 10 bases agree with TRBD1. CDR1 is SGHRS, CDR2 YFSETQ, per germline. V lost 5 bases and J lost 1; bases outside the gene matches: 3. This CDR3 is built from 14 residues. The CDR3 DNA reads as TGCGCCAGCAGGTCGGGACAGGGGTCCTACGAGCAGTACTTC. Protein sequence: CASRSGQGSYEQYF.

The J gene is TRBJ1-4, the V gene TRBV19; the D gene is possibly TRBD1 (6 bases). Looked up from germline, CDR1 is LNHDA and CDR2 is SQIVND (reference sequence). This CDR3 spans 14 amino acids. The germline V and J ends were trimmed by 8 bases and 3 bases, with 13 bases remaining between them. The CDR3 reads CASSRWGPNEKLFF. In DNA form, the CDR3 reads TGTGCCAGTTCTAGGTGGGGGCCTAATGAAAAACTGTTTTTT.

This clone turned up a few times. The chain combines TRBV27 with TRBJ1-2; TRBD1 matches at 10 bases. The trim removed 4 bases at V and 4 bases at J, leaving 6 bases unmatched. The CDR3 runs to 15 residues. Germline V CDR1 and CDR2: MNHEY, SMNVEV (reference sequence). The CDR3 DNA reads as TGTGCCAGCAGTTACCCGGGACAGGGGATCTATGGCTACACCTTC. As protein: CASSYPGQGIYGYTF.

The V gene is TRBV7-6, the J gene TRBJ2-7; 10 bases fit TRBD1. This CDR3 is built from 15 residues. V was pared by 0 bases and J by 3 bases, with 2 bases of the junction left unmatched. Germline V gene lookup returns CDR1 SGHVS and CDR2 FNYEAQ. CDR3 in DNA: TGTGCCAGCAGCTTAGCCGGGACAGGGGACTACGAGCAGTACTTC. It specifies CASSLAGTGDYEQYF.